One sample yielded the 4 T cell receptor beta chains listed below, sequenced in a study of vaccination effects on CD4 cells after COVID-19. Assay used: immunoSEQ multiplex PCR; TCRdb lists only in-frame clones, some missing. The sample holds tens of thousands of clones, approximately 80% seen once. Using viral peptide pools, the ViraFEST assay grew out antigen-specific CD4+ T cells prior to sequencing. CD4+ T cell isolation took place after about 11 days of culture. Each person got two doses of an mRNA SARS-CoV-2 vaccine, BNT162b2 or mRNA-1273. Antigens for these TCRs are unknown. The specimen comprised CD4+ T cells from PBMCs cultured with HCoV-229E spike peptides, sampled after COVID-19 vaccination. Receptors originate from a human donor who received a COVID-19 vaccine.

The chain uses TRBV7-9 and TRBJ2-3, with D perhaps matching TRBD1 or TRBD2 (6 bases each). There are 14 residues in the CDR3. Per germline, CDR1 SEHNR and CDR2 FQNEAQ (reference sequence). V lost 4 bases and J lost 5, with 13 bases in between. In nucleotides, the CDR3 is TGTGCCAGCAGCTACGTGGAGGGGGGAGATACGCAGTATTTT. As protein: CASSYVEGGDTQYF. Full variable domain (remainder filled in from reference TRBV7-9 and TRBJ2-3): DTGVSQNPRHKITKRGQNVTFRCDPISEHNRLYWYRQTLGQGPEFLTYFQNEAQLEKSRLLSDRFSAERPKGSFSTLEIQRTEQGDSAMYLCASSYVEGGDTQYFGPGTRLTVL.

The rearrangement uses TRBV5-1 and TRBJ2-5, with D tentatively TRBD1 (6 bases). The germline V and J ends were trimmed by 0 bases and 5 bases, with 11 bases remaining between them. Germline loops: CDR1 SGHRS, CDR2 YFSETQ. This CDR3 contains 14 residues. In DNA form, the CDR3 reads TGCGCCAGCAGCTTGGTTCCAGGGGCGGAGACCCAGTACTTC. Its translation is CASSLVPGAETQYF.

The CDR3 here is CASSWTGNNYGYTF. As DNA, the CDR3 is TGTGCCAGCAGTTGGACAGGCAATAACTATGGCTACACCTTC. The chain has TRBV6-2 or TRBV6-3 and TRBJ1-2, with TRBD1 matching 7 bases. The CDR3 covers 14 residues. The V segment lost 4 bases and the J segment 1 base; nucleotides outside the gene matches: 3. The germline V gene encodes CDR1 MNHEY and CDR2 SVGEGT.

The chain has TRBV9 and TRBJ2-3; 11 bases line up with TRBD2. Germline V CDR1 and CDR2: SGDLS, YYNGEE. The CDR3 is made up of 16 amino acids. With V trimmed by 4 bases and J by 6 bases, 10 bases remained unmatched. The CDR3 region is CASSPPFSGGADTQYF. CDR3 DNA sequence: TGTGCCAGCAGCCCTCCGTTTAGCGGGGGGGCTGATACGCAGTATTTT.